This TCR beta chain comes out of a study of blood T cell repertoires in COVID-19 (TCRdb year 2020). With respect to the entire study: The collaborator samples originated in the United States, Italy and Spain and spanned the acute and convalescent phases of COVID-19. The material from the prospective study consisted of cDNA or gDNA derived from T cells, B-cell-depleted T cells, or PBMCs. The dataset comprised deeply sampled blood TCRbeta repertoires from subjects exposed to, actively infected with, or recovered from COVID-19. The repertoires were released in a freely available public database intended as a resource for research on the immune response to SARS-CoV-2. Samples were obtained from the ongoing ImmuneRACE study (first 160 participants) and from 1,254 subjects provided by 6 global collaborators. Nearly every sample came with metadata listing a de-identified subject ID, COVID-19 status, age in years and sex. HLA class I and class II types, where available, came from metadata supplied by the sample provider rather than from assay-based typing.

The CDR3 runs 15 residues from the cysteine to the phenylalanine. The sequence is cut down to CDR3 DNA, 45 bases in frame from base 1. V loses 1 base, J loses 4 bases, and the germline ends lie 14 bases apart. According to the germline V gene, CDR1 reads SGHRS and CDR2 reads YFSETQ. Turning to this clone: Its binding antigen is unknown. It has no much larger one-base neighbor in the sample; base qualities were not kept.

TCRbeta CDR3 regions were amplified from genomic DNA by means of the immunoSEQ Assay, a bias-controlled multiplex PCR. On the study's bioinformatics: Nucleated cell counts per sample were estimated from amplification of reference gene primers within the assay. To quantify the absolute abundance of each unique TCRbeta CDR3 rearrangement, sequence reads were collapsed and filtered. For each sample, productive Simpson clonality was calculated by taking the square root of Simpson's diversity index across productive rearrangements. This is the immuneACCESS table as TCRdb keeps it, with only in-frame sequences that have V and J called. A part of the clones is gone; compared with another copy, unresolved V genes explain less than half, and the rest is unexplained. The V and J calls and clone size come from that table; D and trimming were worked out from the DNA. This sample has about 50,000 clones in its table, and approximately 88% of those were observed once. The ten largest clones represent 10% to 15% of the sample.

Study-wide findings and limitations: The quantity of clinical and demographic metadata differed by source and by participant and was supplied without curation.

Collaborating institutions collected whole blood in K2EDTA tubes following their own protocols. For TCRbeta analysis, collaborators shipped samples in one of three forms: frozen whole blood, isolated PBMCs, or DNA extracted from either of those sample types. The sequence derives from a human donor with active COVID-19. The donor label of this sample is uncertain. The sample consisted of peripheral blood. Rearrangement joined TRBV5-1 to TRBJ1-1, and the D gene may be TRBD1, 5 bases matching. Read as DNA, the sequence is TGCGCCAGCAGCTTGCAGGGCCGATTGGGCACTGAAGCTTTCTTT. The translation is CASSLQGRLGTEAFF.